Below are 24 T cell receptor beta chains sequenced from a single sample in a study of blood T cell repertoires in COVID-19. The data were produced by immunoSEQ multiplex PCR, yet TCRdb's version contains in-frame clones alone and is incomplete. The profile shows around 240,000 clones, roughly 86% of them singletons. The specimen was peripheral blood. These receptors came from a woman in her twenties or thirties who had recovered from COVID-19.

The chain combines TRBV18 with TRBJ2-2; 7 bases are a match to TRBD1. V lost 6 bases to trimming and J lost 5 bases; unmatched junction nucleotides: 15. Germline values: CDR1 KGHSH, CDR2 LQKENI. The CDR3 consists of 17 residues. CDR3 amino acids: CASSTRGNRGRTGELFF. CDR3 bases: TGTGCCAGCTCGACCAGAGGGAACAGGGGACGAACCGGGGAGCTGTTTTTT.

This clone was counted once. The CDR3 here is CASTDRANTGELFF. Here the CDR3 DNA reads TGTGCCAGCACCGACAGGGCCAACACCGGGGAGCTGTTTTTT. This rearrangement joins TRBV25-1 to TRBJ2-2, with 7 bases aligning to TRBD1. Per the germline V gene, CDR1 is MGHDK and CDR2 is SYGVNS. CDR3 size: 14 residues. The junction had 4 bases not matched to a gene; V was cut back by 7 bases and J by 2 bases.

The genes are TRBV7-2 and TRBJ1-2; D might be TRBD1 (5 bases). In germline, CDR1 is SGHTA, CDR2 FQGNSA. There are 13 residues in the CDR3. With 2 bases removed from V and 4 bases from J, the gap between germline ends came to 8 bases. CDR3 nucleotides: TGTGCCAGCAGCTTAAGCGGGGGCTATGGCTACACCTTC. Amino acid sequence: CASSLSGGYGYTF.

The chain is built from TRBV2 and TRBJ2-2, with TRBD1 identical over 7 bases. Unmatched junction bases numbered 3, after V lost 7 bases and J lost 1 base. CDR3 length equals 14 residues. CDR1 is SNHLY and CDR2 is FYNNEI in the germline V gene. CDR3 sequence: CASKQGRNTGELFF. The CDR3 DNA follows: TGTGCCAGCAAACAGGGGAGGAACACCGGGGAGCTGTTTTTT.

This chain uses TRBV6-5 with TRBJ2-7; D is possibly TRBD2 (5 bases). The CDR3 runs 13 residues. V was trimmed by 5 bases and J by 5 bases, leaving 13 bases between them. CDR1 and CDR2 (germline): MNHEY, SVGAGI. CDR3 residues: CASSPWRLNEQYF. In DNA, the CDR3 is TGTGCCAGCAGTCCTTGGAGGTTGAACGAGCAGTACTTC.

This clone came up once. Written as DNA, the CDR3 is TGCGCCAGCAGCCAAGATCGGGGAGGGGTCGGAAACACCATATATTTT. This encodes CASSQDRGGVGNTIYF. The chain carries TRBV4-3 and TRBJ1-3; D is perhaps TRBD1 (5 bases). Deletions cut 0 bases from V and 4 bases from J, with 13 bases between. This CDR3 region has 16 residues. Germline lookup yields CDR1 LGHNA and CDR2 YSLEER.

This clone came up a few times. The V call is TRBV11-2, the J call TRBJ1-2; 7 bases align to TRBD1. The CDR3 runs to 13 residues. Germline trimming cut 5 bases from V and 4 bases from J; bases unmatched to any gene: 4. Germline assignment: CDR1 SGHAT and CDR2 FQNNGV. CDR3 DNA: TGTGCCAGCAGCGTAGGGGGCCTCTATGGCTACACCTTC. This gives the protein CASSVGGLYGYTF.

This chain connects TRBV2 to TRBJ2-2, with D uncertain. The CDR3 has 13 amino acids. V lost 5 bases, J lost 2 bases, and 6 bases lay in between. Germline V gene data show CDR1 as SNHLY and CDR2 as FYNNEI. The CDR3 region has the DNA TGTGCCAGCAGTCTTACAAACACCGGGGAGCTGTTTTTT. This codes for CASSLTNTGELFF.

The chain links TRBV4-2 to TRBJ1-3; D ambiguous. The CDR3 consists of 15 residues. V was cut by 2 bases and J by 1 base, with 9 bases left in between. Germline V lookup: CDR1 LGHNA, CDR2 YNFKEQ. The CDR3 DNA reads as TGTGCCAGCAGCCAATATCACTTGTCTGGAAACACCATATATTTT. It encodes CASSQYHLSGNTIYF.

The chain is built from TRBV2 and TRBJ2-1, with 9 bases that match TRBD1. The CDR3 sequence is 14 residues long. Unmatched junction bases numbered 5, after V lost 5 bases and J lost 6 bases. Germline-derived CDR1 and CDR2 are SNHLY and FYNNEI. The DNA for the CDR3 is TGTGCCAGCAGTCGAAAGGACAGGGGCAATGAGCAGTTCTTC. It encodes CASSRKDRGNEQFF. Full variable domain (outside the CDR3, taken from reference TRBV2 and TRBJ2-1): EPEVTQTPSHQVTQMGQEVILRCVPISNHLYFYWYRQILGQKVEFLVSFYNNEISEKSEIFDDQFSVERPDGSNFTLKIRSTKLEDSAMYFCASSRKDRGNEQFFGPGTRLTVL.

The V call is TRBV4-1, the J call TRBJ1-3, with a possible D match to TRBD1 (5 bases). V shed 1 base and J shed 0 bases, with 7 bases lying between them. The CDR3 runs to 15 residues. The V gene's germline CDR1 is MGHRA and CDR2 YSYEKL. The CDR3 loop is CASSQVRDSGNTIYF. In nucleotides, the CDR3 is TGCGCCAGCAGCCAAGTCAGGGACTCTGGAAACACCATATATTTT.

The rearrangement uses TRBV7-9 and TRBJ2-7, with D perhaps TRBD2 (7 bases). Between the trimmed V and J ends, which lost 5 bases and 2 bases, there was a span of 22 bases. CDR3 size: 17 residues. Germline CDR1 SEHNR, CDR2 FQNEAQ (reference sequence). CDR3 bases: TGTGCCAGCAGCCCCTTGGGGGGGGCGGCCGCTACCTACGAGCAGTACTTC. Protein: CASSPLGGAAATYEQYF.

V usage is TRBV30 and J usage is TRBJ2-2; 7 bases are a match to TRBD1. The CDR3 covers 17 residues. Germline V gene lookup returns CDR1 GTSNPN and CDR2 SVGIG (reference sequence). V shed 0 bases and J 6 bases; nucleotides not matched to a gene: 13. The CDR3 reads CAWSVKSARQGAGELFF. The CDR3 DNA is TGTGCCTGGAGTGTAAAATCCGCCAGACAGGGAGCCGGGGAGCTGTTTTTT.

The CDR3 protein is CSASVPGVGGYTF. CDR3 sequence (DNA): TGCAGTGCTAGTGTTCCGGGGGTTGGAGGCTACACCTTC. This chain connects TRBV20-1 to TRBJ1-2, with D possibly matching TRBD1 (5 bases). V was clipped by 3 bases and J by 8 bases, with 16 bases between them. Germline V gives CDR1 DFQATT, CDR2 SNEGSKA (reference sequence). The CDR3 is 13 residues long.

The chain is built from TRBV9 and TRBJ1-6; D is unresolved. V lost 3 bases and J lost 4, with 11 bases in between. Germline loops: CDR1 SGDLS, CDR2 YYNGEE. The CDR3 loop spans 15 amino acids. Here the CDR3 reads CASSGGLLYNSPLHF. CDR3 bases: TGTGCCAGCAGCGGAGGGTTGTTGTATAATTCACCCCTCCACTTT.

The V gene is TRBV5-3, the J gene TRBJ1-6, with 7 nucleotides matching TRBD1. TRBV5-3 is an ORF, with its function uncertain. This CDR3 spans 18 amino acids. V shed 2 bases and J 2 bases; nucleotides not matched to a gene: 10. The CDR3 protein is CARSFRSNRGPYNSPLHF. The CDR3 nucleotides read TGTGCCAGAAGCTTCCGTTCAAACAGGGGCCCCTATAATTCACCCCTCCACTTT.

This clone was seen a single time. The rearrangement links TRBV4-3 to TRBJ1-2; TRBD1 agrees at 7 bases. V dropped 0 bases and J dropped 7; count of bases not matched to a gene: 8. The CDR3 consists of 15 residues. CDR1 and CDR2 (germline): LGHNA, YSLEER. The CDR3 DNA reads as TGCGCCAGCAGCCAAGATGTCACAGGGGAAATTGGCTACACCTTC. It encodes CASSQDVTGEIGYTF.

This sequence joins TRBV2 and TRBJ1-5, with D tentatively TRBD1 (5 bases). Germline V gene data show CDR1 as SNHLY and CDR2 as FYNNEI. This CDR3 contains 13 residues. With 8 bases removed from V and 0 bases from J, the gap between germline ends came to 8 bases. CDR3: CASVQDSNQPQHF. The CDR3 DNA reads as TGTGCCAGCGTACAGGATAGCAATCAGCCCCAGCATTTT.

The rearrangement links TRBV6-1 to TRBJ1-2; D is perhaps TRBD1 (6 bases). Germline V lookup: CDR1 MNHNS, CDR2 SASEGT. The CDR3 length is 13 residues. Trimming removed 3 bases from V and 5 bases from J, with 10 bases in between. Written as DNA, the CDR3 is TGTGCCAGCAGTGAGCAGGGACATTATGGCTACACCTTC. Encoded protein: CASSEQGHYGYTF.

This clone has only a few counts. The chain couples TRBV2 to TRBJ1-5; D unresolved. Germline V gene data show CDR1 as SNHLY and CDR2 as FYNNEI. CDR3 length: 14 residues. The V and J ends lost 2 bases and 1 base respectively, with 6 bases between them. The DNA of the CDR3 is TGTGCCAGCAGTGAAAGGGAGAGCAATCAGCCCCAGCATTTT. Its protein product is CASSERESNQPQHF.

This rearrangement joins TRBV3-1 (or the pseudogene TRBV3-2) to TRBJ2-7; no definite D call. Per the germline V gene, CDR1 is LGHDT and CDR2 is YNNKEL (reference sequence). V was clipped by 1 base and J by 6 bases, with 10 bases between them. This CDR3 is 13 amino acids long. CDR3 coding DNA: TGTGCCAGCAGCCAAGTTCAGTCGGGCGAGCAGTACTTC. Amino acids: CASSQVQSGEQYF.

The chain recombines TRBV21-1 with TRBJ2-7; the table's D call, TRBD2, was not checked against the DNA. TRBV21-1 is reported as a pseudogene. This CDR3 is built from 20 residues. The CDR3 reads CASSMRMREASGGNSYEQYF. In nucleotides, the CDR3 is TGTGCCAGCAGCATGAGGATGAGGGAGGCTAGCGGGGGAAACTCCTACGAGCAGTACTTC.

The CDR3: CASSFPPGTGNLEQYF. In DNA form, the CDR3 reads TGCGCCAGCAGCTTCCCTCCCGGGACAGGGAACTTGGAGCAGTACTTC. V is TRBV5-1 and J is TRBJ2-7; 9 nucleotides match TRBD1. J lost 7 bases, V lost 2 bases, and 13 bases had no gene match. CDR3 length: 16 amino acids. The V gene's germline CDR1 is SGHRS and CDR2 YFSETQ.

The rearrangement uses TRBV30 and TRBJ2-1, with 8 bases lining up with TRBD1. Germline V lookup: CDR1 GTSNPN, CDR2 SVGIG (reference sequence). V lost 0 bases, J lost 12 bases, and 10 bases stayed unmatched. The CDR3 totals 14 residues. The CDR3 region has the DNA TGTGCCTGGAGTGTAGGGCAGGGGGCTTCGTCGCAGTTCTTC. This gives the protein CAWSVGQGASSQFF.